Listed below are T cell receptor beta chains from one sample, sequenced in a study of blood T cell repertoires in COVID-19. Libraries were prepared by immunoSEQ multiplex PCR; TCRdb keeps only in-frame clonotypes and omits some of them. Of just over 650,000 clones listed, 85% to 90% were seen once; the top ten hold over 0.2%. Sequencing input: peripheral blood. The receptors originated from a young woman with acute or convalescent COVID-19. Both conserved end residues are part of each CDR3. D genes are given only for firm matches. Clone sizes are given selectively: once, few, many, or a class where the clone is expanded.

TRBJ1-6	NA	NA	TRBV15	CATSRDQGIFNSPLHF	TGTGCCACCAGCAGAGACCAGGGTATTTTTAATTCACCCCTCCACTTT
TRBJ1-1	NA	TRBD1	TRBV18	CASRPGQGYEAFF	TGTGCCAGCCGCCCGGGACAGGGATATGAAGCTTTCTTT
TRBJ2-1	NA	TRBD1	TRBV27	CASRTGGRSNEQFF	TGTGCCAGCAGGACAGGGGGAAGAAGCAATGAGCAGTTCTTC
TRBJ2-2	NA	TRBD1	TRBV6-5	CASSFGTGDTGELFF	TGTGCCAGCAGTTTCGGGACAGGGGACACCGGGGAGCTGTTTTTT
TRBJ2-1	NA	TRBD1	TRBV6-5	CASTGQGLNYEQFF	TGTGCCAGCACGGGACAGGGATTAAACTATGAGCAGTTCTTC
TRBJ2-3	NA	NA	TRBV12-3/TRBV12-4	CASSPPQGTQYF	TGTGCCAGCAGCCCTCCCCAGGGTACGCAGTATTTT
TRBJ1-2	NA	TRBD1	TRBV4-3	CASSQEQGNYGYTF	TGCGCCAGCAGCCAAGAACAGGGGAACTATGGCTACACCTTC
TRBJ1-1	NA	TRBD1	TRBV24-1	CATSDPSTGGTEAFF	TGTGCCACCAGTGATCCCTCGACAGGGGGGACTGAAGCTTTCTTT
TRBJ1-2	NA	NA	TRBV30	CAWSVSGSYGYTF	TGTGCCTGGAGTGTTTCGGGGAGCTATGGCTACACCTTC
TRBJ1-1	NA	NA	TRBV9	CASSKSPTANTEAFF	TGTGCCAGCAGCAAGTCCCCGACAGCAAACACTGAAGCTTTCTTT
TRBJ2-3	NA	NA	TRBV3-1/TRBV3-2	CASSQGGLSDTQYF	TGTGCCAGCAGCCAGGGGGGACTTTCAGATACGCAGTATTTT
TRBJ2-3	NA	NA	TRBV7-6	CASSLNPRRHTDTQYF	TGTGCCAGCAGCTTAAACCCCCGGCGACACACAGATACGCAGTATTTT
TRBJ1-2	NA	TRBD1	TRBV27	CASSSLGTGSNYGYTF	TGTGCCAGCAGTTCTCTGGGGACAGGGTCCAACTATGGCTACACCTTC
TRBJ2-5	NA	NA	TRBV19	CASSIVGQPETQYF	TGTGCCAGTAGTATAGTTGGGCAGCCAGAGACCCAGTACTTC
TRBJ1-2	NA	TRBD1	TRBV18	CASSRLGTGNNYGYTF	TGTGCCAGCTCACGCCTGGGGACAGGGAATAACTATGGCTACACCTTC
TRBJ1-6	once	NA	TRBV11-2	CASTEYNSPLHF	TGTGCCAGCACGGAGTATAATTCACCCCTCCACTTT
TRBJ1-1	NA	NA	TRBV5-4	CASSLQGTNTEAFF	TGTGCCAGCAGCTTACAGGGAACGAACACTGAAGCTTTCTTT
TRBJ1-1	NA	NA	TRBV18	CASSLTGNTEAFF	TGTGCCAGCTCACTGACAGGGAACACTGAAGCTTTCTTT
TRBJ2-1	once	TRBD2	TRBV4-1	CASSPGLWVEQFF	TGCGCCAGCAGCCCGGGACTATGGGTTGAGCAGTTCTTC
TRBJ2-3	NA	TRBD1	TRBV27	CASTTGGGDTQYF	TGTGCCAGCACTACAGGGGGTGGGGATACGCAGTATTTT
TRBJ1-1	NA	NA	TRBV5-1	CASSGWGVLNTEAFF	TGCGCCAGCAGCGGATGGGGGGTCTTGAACACTGAAGCTTTCTTT
TRBJ1-1	NA	NA	TRBV27	CASKQLNTEAFF	TGTGCCAGCAAACAGCTGAACACTGAAGCTTTCTTT
TRBJ1-5	NA	NA	TRBV7-9	CASSLMGEGGNQPQHF	TGTGCCAGCAGCCTAATGGGGGAGGGGGGCAATCAGCCCCAGCATTTT
TRBJ2-2	NA	NA	TRBV11-2	CASSLRVGELFF	TGTGCCAGCAGCTTGCGAGTTGGGGAGCTGTTTTTT
TRBJ2-4	once	TRBD1	TRBV19	CASTGTGRNIQYF	TGTGCCAGTACCGGGACAGGGAGAAACATTCAGTACTTC
TRBJ2-4	NA	NA	TRBV7-3	CASSLSGQGKAKNIQYF	TGTGCCAGCAGCTTAAGTGGGCAGGGGAAAGCCAAAAACATTCAGTACTTC
TRBJ1-1	NA	NA	TRBV7-9	CASSLGPRTMNTEAFF	TGTGCCAGCTCCCTTGGGCCCAGAACCATGAACACTGAAGCTTTCTTT
TRBJ1-1	NA	NA	TRBV5-1	CASSLDGWNTEAFF	TGCGCCAGCAGCCTAGATGGGTGGAACACTGAAGCTTTCTTT
TRBJ2-6	NA	TRBD2	TRBV19	CASSIDPAGLAGAGANVLTF	TGTGCCAGTAGTATAGATCCGGCGGGACTAGCGGGGGCTGGGGCCAACGTCCTGACTTTC
TRBJ2-1	NA	TRBD2	TRBV2	CASHGGGSGDSYNEQFF	TGTGCCAGCCATGGGGGGGGTAGCGGGGACTCCTACAATGAGCAGTTCTTC
TRBJ2-3	NA	TRBD1	TRBV5-1	CASSLDRGHTDTQYF	TGCGCCAGCAGCTTGGACAGGGGCCACACAGATACGCAGTATTTT
TRBJ1-2	once	NA	TRBV27	CASSLTAGQSLDYGYTF	TGTGCCAGCAGTTTGACCGCCGGACAGTCCCTAGACTATGGCTACACCTTC
TRBJ2-1	once	TRBD2	TRBV5-8	CASSAGPGAGGYNEQFF	TGTGCCAGCAGCGCTGGACCGGGAGCGGGGGGCTACAATGAGCAGTTCTTC
TRBJ1-5	NA	TRBD1	TRBV2	CASSEALVDRAGNQPQHF	TGTGCCAGCAGTGAAGCGTTGGTTGACAGGGCGGGGAATCAGCCCCAGCATTTT
TRBJ2-7	NA	TRBD1	TRBV5-1	CASSLQGGSSYEQYF	TGCGCCAGCAGCCTACAGGGGGGAAGCTCCTACGAGCAGTACTTC
TRBJ1-1	NA	NA	TRBV19	CASSIGRVVDTEAFF	TGTGCCAGTAGTATCGGCAGGGTAGTTGACACTGAAGCTTTCTTT
TRBJ1-6	NA	NA	TRBV19	CASSIQGNSPLHF	TGTGCCAGTAGTATTCAGGGAAATTCACCCCTCCACTTT
TRBJ2-1	NA	NA	TRBV7-2	CASSPGGNEQFF	TGTGCCAGCTCTCCCGGGGGCAATGAGCAGTTCTTC
TRBJ1-2	NA	NA	TRBV27	CASSLKGSYGYTF	TGTGCCAGCAGTTTGAAGGGGTCCTATGGCTACACCTTC
TRBJ1-1	NA	NA	TRBV4-1	CASSPPGPLKRGTEAFF	TGCGCCAGCAGCCCGCCGGGACCTCTTAAGCGGGGGACTGAAGCTTTCTTT